This T cell receptor beta chain was sequenced during a study of blood T cell repertoires in COVID-19 (dated by TCRdb to 2020 to 2021). With respect to the entire study: Collaborator samples came from the United States, Italy and Spain and covered acute and convalescent phases of COVID-19. The material from the prospective study consisted of cDNA or gDNA derived from T cells, B-cell-depleted T cells, or PBMCs. Deeply sampled blood TCRbeta repertoires from subjects exposed to, actively infected with, or recovered from COVID-19 were included in the dataset. The repertoires were made available in a free public database intended to serve as a resource for research on the immune response to SARS-CoV-2. The samples were drawn from two sources: the first 160 participants of the ongoing ImmuneRACE study, and 1,000 to 1,500 subjects contributed by 6 global collaborators. Sample metadata almost always included a de-identified subject ID, COVID-19 status, age in years and sex. Where HLA class I and class II types were available, the types were taken from metadata supplied by the sample provider, not from assay-based typing.

The collaborating institutions used their own protocols to collect whole blood in K2EDTA tubes. Collaborator samples were shipped for TCRbeta analysis as frozen whole blood, isolated PBMCs, or DNA extracted from either sample type. The CDR3 runs 14 amino acids, cysteine and phenylalanine included. The DNA shown is the 42-base CDR3, in frame from base 1. The immunoSEQ Assay, a bias-controlled multiplex PCR, was used to amplify TCRbeta CDR3 regions from genomic DNA. In the source study's methods: Nucleated cell counts per sample were estimated from amplification of reference gene primers within the assay. Sequence reads were collapsed and filtered to measure the absolute abundance of every unique TCRbeta CDR3 rearrangement. For each sample, productive Simpson clonality was calculated as the square root of Simpson's diversity index over productive rearrangements. Sourced from immuneACCESS, this table was stored by TCRdb with only in-frame sequences that have V and J called. A share of the clones is absent; for the studies checked, an unresolved V gene accounts for under half, and the remainder has no known explanation. V, J and clone size reflect that table, while D and trimming were determined from the DNA. The sample table lists approximately 210,000 clones, almost 85% of them with a count of one. 10% to 15% of the sample comes from the top ten.

Points the paper makes about the study in general: The amount of clinical and demographic metadata varied by source and participant and was provided uncurated.

This clone was observed once. Its target antigen remains unknown. Within one base of it there is no much larger clone, and no base qualities were kept. This chain is built from TRBV12-1 and TRBJ1-1. TRBV12-1 is reported as a pseudogene. The TCR originated in a woman between 35 and 50 years old with acute or convalescent COVID-19. Sample: peripheral blood. The CDR3 region has the sequence CASSSPGSGRWAFF. The nucleotide sequence reads as follows: TGTGCCAGCAGCTCCCCGGGCAGCGGCCGATGGGCTTTCTTT.